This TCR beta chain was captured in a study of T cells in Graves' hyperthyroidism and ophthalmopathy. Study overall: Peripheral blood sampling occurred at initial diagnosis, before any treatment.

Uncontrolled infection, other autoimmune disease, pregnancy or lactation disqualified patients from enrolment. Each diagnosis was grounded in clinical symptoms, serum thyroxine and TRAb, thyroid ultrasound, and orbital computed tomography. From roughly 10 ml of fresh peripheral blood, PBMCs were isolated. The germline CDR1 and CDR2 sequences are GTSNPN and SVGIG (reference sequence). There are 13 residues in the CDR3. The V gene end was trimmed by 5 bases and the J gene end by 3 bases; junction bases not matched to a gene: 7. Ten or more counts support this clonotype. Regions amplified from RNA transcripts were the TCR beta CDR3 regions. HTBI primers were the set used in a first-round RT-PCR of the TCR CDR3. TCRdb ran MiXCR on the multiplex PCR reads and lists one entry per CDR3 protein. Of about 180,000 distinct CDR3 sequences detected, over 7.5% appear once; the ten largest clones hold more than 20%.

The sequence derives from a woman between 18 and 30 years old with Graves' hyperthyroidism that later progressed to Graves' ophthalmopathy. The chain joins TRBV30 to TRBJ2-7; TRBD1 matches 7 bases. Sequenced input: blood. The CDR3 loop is CAWSGTDYYEQYF. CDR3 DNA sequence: TGTGCCTGGTCTGGGACAGATTACTACGAGCAGTACTTC.